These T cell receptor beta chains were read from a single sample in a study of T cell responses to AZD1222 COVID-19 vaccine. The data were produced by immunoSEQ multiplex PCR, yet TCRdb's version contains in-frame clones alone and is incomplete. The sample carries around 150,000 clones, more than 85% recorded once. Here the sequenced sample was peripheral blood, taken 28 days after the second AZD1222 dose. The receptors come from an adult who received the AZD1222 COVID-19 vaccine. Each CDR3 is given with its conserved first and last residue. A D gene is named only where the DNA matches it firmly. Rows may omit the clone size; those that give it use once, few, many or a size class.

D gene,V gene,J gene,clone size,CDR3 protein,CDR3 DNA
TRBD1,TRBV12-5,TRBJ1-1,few,CASARQGRTEAFF,TGTGCTAGTGCTCGACAGGGGAGGACTGAAGCTTTCTTT
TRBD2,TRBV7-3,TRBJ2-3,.,CASSLKETSVDTQYF,TGTGCCAGCAGCTTAAAGGAGACTAGCGTAGATACGCAGTATTTT
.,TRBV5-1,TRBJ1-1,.,CASSLWGGTEAFF,TGCGCCAGCAGCTTGTGGGGCGGGACTGAAGCTTTCTTT
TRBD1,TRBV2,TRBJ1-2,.,CASRGTGAFYGYTF,TGTGCCAGCAGAGGGACAGGGGCTTTCTATGGCTACACCTTC
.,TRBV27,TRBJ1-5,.,CASSLGLIQPQHF,TGTGCCAGCAGTTTGGGTCTAATTCAGCCCCAGCATTTT
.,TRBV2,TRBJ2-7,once,CASSADRIPKLYF,TGTGCCAGCAGCGCAGACAGGATCCCGAAATTGTACTTC
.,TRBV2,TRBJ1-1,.,CASRGDTWEAEAFF,TGTGCCAGCAGGGGGGACACCTGGGAGGCTGAAGCTTTCTTT
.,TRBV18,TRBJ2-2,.,CASSPRNSASNTGELFF,TGTGCCAGCTCACCCCGGAACAGTGCCTCGAACACCGGGGAGCTGTTTTTT
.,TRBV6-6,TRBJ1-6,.,CASSGGLGVYNSPLHF,TGTGCCAGCAGCGGGGGCTTAGGAGTCTATAATTCACCCCTCCACTTT
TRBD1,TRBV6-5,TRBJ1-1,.,CASHRGPNTEAFF,TGTGCCAGCCACAGGGGACCGAACACTGAAGCTTTCTTT
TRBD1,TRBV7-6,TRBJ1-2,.,CASSFPTGTGGSGYTF,TGTGCCAGCAGCTTCCCTACCGGGACAGGGGGATCTGGCTACACCTTC
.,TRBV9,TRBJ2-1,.,CASSVVLERDEQFF,TGTGCCAGCAGCGTGGTCCTGGAGAGGGATGAGCAGTTCTTC
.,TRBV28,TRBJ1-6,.,CASSHFRGTYNSPLHF,TGTGCCAGCAGCCACTTCAGGGGCACCTATAATTCACCCCTCCACTTT
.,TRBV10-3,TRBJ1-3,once,CAIRGIAWGNTIYF,TGTGCCATCAGGGGCATAGCCTGGGGAAACACCATATATTTT
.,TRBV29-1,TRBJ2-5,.,CSVEGQPKETQYF,TGCAGCGTTGAAGGACAGCCAAAAGAGACCCAGTACTTC
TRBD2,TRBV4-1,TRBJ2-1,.,CASSLLGLAGYNEQFF,TGCGCCAGCAGTCTACTCGGACTAGCGGGTTACAATGAGCAGTTCTTC
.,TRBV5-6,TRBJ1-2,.,CASSRAGPYGYTF,TGTGCCAGCAGCCGGGCAGGCCCCTATGGCTACACCTTC
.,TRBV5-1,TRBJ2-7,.,CASSLQGGPAEQYF,TGCGCCAGCAGCTTACAGGGGGGGCCCGCCGAGCAGTACTTC
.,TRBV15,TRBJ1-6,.,CATSREATPNNSPLHF,TGTGCCACCAGCAGAGAGGCGACACCGAATAATTCACCCCTCCACTTT
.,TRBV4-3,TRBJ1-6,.,CASSQDPWNSPLHF,TGCGCCAGCAGCCAGGACCCCTGGAATTCACCCCTCCACTTT
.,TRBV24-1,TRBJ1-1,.,CATSDSTPGRRAFF,TGTGCCACCAGTGATTCCACCCCCGGCCGTCGAGCTTTCTTT
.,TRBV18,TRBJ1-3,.,CASSPTPQGATGNTIYF,TGTGCCAGCTCACCCACACCACAAGGGGCAACTGGAAACACCATATATTTT
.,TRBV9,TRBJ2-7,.,CASSEGPSVTYEQYF,TGTGCCAGCAGCGAGGGCCCTAGCGTTACCTACGAGCAGTACTTC
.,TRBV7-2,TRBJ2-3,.,CASSLASGSDTQYF,TGTGCCAGCAGCTTAGCGTCAGGGTCAGATACGCAGTATTTT
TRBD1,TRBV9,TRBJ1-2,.,CASSAQGQPDVGGYTF,TGTGCCAGCAGCGCCCAGGGACAGCCGGACGTGGGTGGCTACACCTTC